This entry features one T cell receptor (beta chain) sequence. Its target is not known. The entry originates in a study of cytomegalovirus exposure and HLA in healthy donors. Study results and limitations: Most CMV-associated TCR beta chains appeared HLA-restricted in a later analysis. Rates of TCR association differed by HLA locus in a later analysis, with DRB1 highest and HLA-C lowest.

PCR involved 60 Vbeta and 13 Jbeta primers. Sequencing was performed with immunoSEQ multiplex PCR; in TCRdb, only in-frame clones are kept and a portion is missing. The sample records about 180,000 clones, over 75% being singletons. The CDR3 is made up of 11 amino acids. Germline-derived CDR1 and CDR2 are SGDLS and YYNGEE. V lost 9 bases to trimming and J lost 4 bases, with 10 bases between them. The clonotype originates from a man between 60 and 70 years old in good health and CMV-seronegative. The rearrangement links TRBV9 to TRBJ1-2; maybe TRBD1 (5 bases). The specimen sequenced was PBMCs. The CDR3 region is CATTGTYGYTF. CDR3 in DNA: TGTGCCACCACAGGAACCTATGGCTACACCTTC.